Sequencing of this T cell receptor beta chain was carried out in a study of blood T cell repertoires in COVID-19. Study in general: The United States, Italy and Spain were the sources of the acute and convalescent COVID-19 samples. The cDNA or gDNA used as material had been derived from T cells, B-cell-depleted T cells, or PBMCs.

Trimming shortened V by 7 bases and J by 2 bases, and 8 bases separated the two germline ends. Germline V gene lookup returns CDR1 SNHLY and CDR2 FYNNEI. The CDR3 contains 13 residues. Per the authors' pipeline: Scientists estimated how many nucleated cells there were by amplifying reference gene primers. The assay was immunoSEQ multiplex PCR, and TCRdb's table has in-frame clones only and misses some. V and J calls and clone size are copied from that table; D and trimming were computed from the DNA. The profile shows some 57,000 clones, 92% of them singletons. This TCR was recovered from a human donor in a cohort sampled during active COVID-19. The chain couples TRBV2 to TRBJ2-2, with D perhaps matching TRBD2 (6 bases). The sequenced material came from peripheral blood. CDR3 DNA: TGTGCCAGCACTAGCGAAAACACCGGGGAGCTGTTTTTT. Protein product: CASTSENTGELFF.